The sequence of this TCR beta chain was determined in a study of cytomegalovirus exposure and HLA in healthy donors. The study's findings and limits: The study labeled 164 TCR beta chains cytomegalovirus-associated. Later analysis reportedly placed an Asian-associated ancestry cluster below the roughly 700-donor mean in N-insertions.

Notes on this clone: Its antigen is currently unknown.

Per the germline V gene, CDR1 is SGHNT and CDR2 is YENEEA. The CDR3 extends over 13 amino acids. Trimming shortened V by 6 bases and J by 7 bases, and 15 bases separated the two germline ends. It was with 60 Vbeta and 13 Jbeta primers that the PCR ran. In the source study's methods: Later analysis identified some 80 million unique TCR beta chains, 9 million to 13 million shared. Here immunoSEQ multiplex PCR was the method, and the copy in TCRdb shows in-frame clones only, minus some. V and J calls plus clone size are reproduced from that table; the DNA served to infer D and trimming. This table has 190,000 or so clones, around three quarters appearing once.

The sequence was collected from a boy between 10 and 17 years old in good health and CMV-seronegative. The specimen sequenced was PBMCs. The J gene is TRBJ1-1, the V gene TRBV11-3; D unresolved. The CDR3: CASSEEDSHEAFF. Here the CDR3 DNA reads TGTGCCAGCAGTGAAGAGGATTCTCATGAAGCTTTCTTT.